The 15 T cell receptor beta chains in this list originate from one sample, sequenced in a study of T cell responses to AZD1222 COVID-19 vaccine. Profiling relied on immunoSEQ multiplex PCR, and the TCRdb table lists in-frame clones only, not all of them. The sample contains about 120,000 clones, roughly 88% of which appear only once. Specimen: peripheral blood, collected on day 0 of MenACWY control vaccination. Every receptor here comes from an adult in good health.

The V gene is TRBV5-6, the J gene TRBJ2-3; 9 bases align to TRBD1. CDR1 SGHDT and CDR2 YYEEEE come from the germline V gene. Trimming took 2 bases from V and 1 from J; bases not matched to a gene: 5. This CDR3 contains 16 residues. The CDR3 loop reads CASSLMDRGGTDTQYF. CDR3 nucleotides: TGTGCCAGCAGCTTAATGGACAGGGGCGGCACAGATACGCAGTATTTT.

The chain couples TRBV5-5 to TRBJ2-5, with 14 bases fitting TRBD2. Trimming removed 0 bases from V and 4 bases from J; junction bases left unmatched: 5. Per germline, CDR1 SGHKS and CDR2 YYEKEE (reference sequence). The CDR3 runs to 17 residues. CDR3 loop: CASSLGLAGGGPETQYF. CDR3 bases: TGTGCCAGCAGCTTGGGACTAGCGGGAGGGGGGCCAGAGACCCAGTACTTC.

The chain joins TRBV28 to TRBJ1-1, with a possible D match to TRBD1 (5 bases). Germline loops: CDR1 MDHEN, CDR2 SYDVKM. V lost 9 bases and J 1 base, leaving 12 bases between the germline ends. This CDR3 comprises 13 residues. CDR3 coding DNA: TGTGCCAGTTCGGGGGATACGAACACTGAAGCTTTCTTT. Protein: CASSGDTNTEAFF. Complete variable domain (other parts from reference TRBV28 and TRBJ1-1): DVKVTQSSRYLVKRTGEKVFLECVQDMDHENMFWYRQDPGLGLRLIYFSYDVKMKEKGDIPEGYSVSREKKERFSLILESASTNQTSMYLCASSGDTNTEAFFGQGTRLTVV.

This rearrangement joins TRBV9 to TRBJ2-3; TRBD2 matches at 9 bases. The V segment lost 2 bases and the J segment 2 bases; nucleotides outside the gene matches: 6. The CDR3 length is 16 residues. Germline assignment: CDR1 SGDLS and CDR2 YYNGEE. The CDR3 DNA sequence: TGTGCCAGCAGCGTCCCCCAGCGGGAGGACACAGATACGCAGTATTTT. It specifies CASSVPQREDTDTQYF.

The rearrangement joins TRBV11-2 to TRBJ2-2, with D perhaps matching TRBD1 or TRBD2 (5 bases each). CDR1 SGHAT and CDR2 FQNNGV come from the germline V gene. Trimming removed 6 bases at V and 3 bases at J, with 11 bases between. The CDR3 length is 14 residues. This CDR3 reads CASSWDLHTGELFF. For the CDR3, the DNA is TGTGCCAGCAGTTGGGACCTACACACCGGGGAGCTGTTTTTT.

The chain is built from TRBV24-1 and TRBJ1-2; the match to TRBD1 covers 7 bases. The CDR3 sequence is 15 residues long. Germline CDR1 reads KGHDR; CDR2 reads SFDVKD. V dropped 3 bases and J dropped 7; count of bases not matched to a gene: 10. The CDR3 DNA follows: TGTGCCACCAGTGATAGTACAAAGGGGGCGGGTGGCTACACCTTC. Translated, it gives CATSDSTKGAGGYTF.

This clone was observed a few times. V is TRBV18 and J is TRBJ1-1; TRBD1 aligns across 8 bases. Germline CDR1 is KGHSH and CDR2 is LQKENI. With 2 bases clipped from V and 1 base from J, the junction kept 3 bases outside the gene matches. The CDR3 sequence is 15 residues long. The CDR3 loop reads CASSPATGGNTEAFF. The CDR3 DNA follows: TGTGCCAGCTCACCAGCCACAGGGGGGAACACTGAAGCTTTCTTT.

This clone was seen more than once but under ten times. V and J are TRBV18 and TRBJ1-2; TRBD1 agrees at 10 bases. CDR3 length: 15 amino acids. With V trimmed by 3 bases and J by 4 bases, 5 bases remained unmatched. Germline values: CDR1 KGHSH, CDR2 LQKENI. The CDR3 sequence: CASSPTGGASYGYTF. The CDR3 nucleotides are TGTGCCAGCTCACCGACAGGGGGCGCGAGCTATGGCTACACCTTC. Complete variable domain (other parts from reference TRBV18 and TRBJ1-2): NAGVMQNPRHLVRRRGQEARLRCSPMKGHSHVYWYRQLPEEGLKFMVYLQKENIIDESGMPKERFSAEFPKEGPSILRIQQVVRGDSAAYFCASSPTGGASYGYTFGSGTRLTVV.

The CDR3 DNA is TGTGCCAGCAGCGAACCCCTTAATTCACCCCTCCACTTT. It specifies CASSEPLNSPLHF. The chain recombines TRBV2 with TRBJ1-6; D is ambiguous. Per germline, CDR1 SNHLY and CDR2 FYNNEI. Trimming pared 6 bases from V and 6 bases from J, leaving 9 bases between. The CDR3 runs 13 residues. The entire variable domain, with the rest obtained from reference TRBV2 and TRBJ1-6, is as follows: EPEVTQTPSHQVTQMGQEVILRCVPISNHLYFYWYRQILGQKVEFLVSFYNNEISEKSEIFDDQFSVERPDGSNFTLKIRSTKLEDSAMYFCASSEPLNSPLHFGNGTRLTVT.

This clone has only a few counts. The chain combines TRBV6-6 with TRBJ1-5, with 7 bases lining up with TRBD1. Looked up from germline, CDR1 is MNHNY and CDR2 is SVGAGI (reference sequence). Trimming cost V 5 bases and J 3 bases; bases outside gene matches: 7. The CDR3 consists of 15 residues. In DNA, the CDR3 is TGTGCCAGCAGTGACCCGGGACAGATCAATCAGCCCCAGCATTTT. Amino acids: CASSDPGQINQPQHF.

This clone was counted once. CDR3 DNA sequence: TGCGCCAGCAGCCAAGGGCCTAGCGGGATGGGCTCCTACGAGCAGTACTTC. This translates into CASSQGPSGMGSYEQYF. The chain recombines TRBV4-1 with TRBJ2-7, with 9 bases aligning to TRBD2. The length of the CDR3 is 17 residues. Germline CDR1 and CDR2: MGHRA and YSYEKL. V lost 1 base and J lost 0; bases outside the gene matches: 7.

This sequence joins TRBV7-8 and TRBJ2-7; D is possibly TRBD1 (6 bases). Per germline, CDR1 SGHVS and CDR2 FQNEAQ. This CDR3 spans 16 amino acids. Trimming left V 1 base short and J 4 bases short, with 17 bases between. CDR3 sequence: CASSLDAQGLPYEQYF. The CDR3, as DNA: TGTGCCAGCAGCTTAGATGCTCAGGGGCTCCCTTACGAGCAGTACTTC.

The chain has TRBV28 and TRBJ2-5; 10 positions match TRBD1. Germline loops: CDR1 MDHEN, CDR2 SYDVKM. This CDR3 comprises 17 residues. J lost 1 base, V lost 3 bases, and 8 bases had no gene match. The chain's CDR3 is CASSLPRDRGLQETQYF. Here the CDR3 DNA reads TGTGCCAGCAGTTTGCCCCGGGACAGGGGCCTCCAAGAGACCCAGTACTTC.

V usage is TRBV7-9 and J usage is TRBJ1-5; D is uncertain. Per germline, CDR1 SEHNR and CDR2 FQNEAQ (reference sequence). This CDR3 has 12 amino acids. The V end was cut by 6 bases, the J end by 8 bases, with 11 bases between. CDR3 DNA sequence: TGTGCCAGCAGGGACGAATTTGAGCCCCAGCATTTT. Residues: CASRDEFEPQHF.

The chain joins TRBV10-3 to TRBJ1-4; no clear D gene. Trimming shortened V by 3 bases and J by 7 bases, and 12 bases separated the two germline ends. The CDR3 is 14 amino acids. CDR1 is ENHRY and CDR2 is SYGVKD in the germline V gene. Here the CDR3 reads CAISDRDRREKLFF. CDR3 DNA sequence: TGTGCCATCAGTGATAGGGATCGTCGTGAAAAACTGTTTTTT.